The next 13 T cell receptor beta chains were all read from a single sample in a study of beta chain features in type 1 diabetes. Sequencing targeted expressed TCRB transcripts, as all isolated RNA had been reverse transcribed. The table came from immunoSEQ multiplex PCR; TCRdb's copy has only in-frame clones and leaves some out. The repertoire holds about 930,000 clones, with 17% as singletons. The sequenced sample was naive CD4+ T cells from blood. The receptor set was obtained from a woman younger than 30 in good health.

This clone was observed a handful of times. This rearrangement joins TRBV15 to TRBJ2-7; unclear D gene. The CDR3 has 15 amino acids. V shed 1 base and J shed 2 bases, with 12 bases lying between them. CDR1 is LNHNV, CDR2 YYDKDF, per germline (reference sequence). The CDR3 sequence is CATSRVEEPPYEQYF. The CDR3 DNA is TGTGCCACCAGCAGAGTTGAGGAACCGCCCTACGAGCAGTACTTC.

As for this clone: The germline gene is not matched at one end of the junction; a read error may be the cause. The gene calls are TRBV7-9 and TRBJ2-5; the D gene is possibly TRBD1 (6 bases). The CDR3 consists of 14 residues. The V gene's germline CDR1 is SEHNR and CDR2 FQNEAQ (reference sequence). The CDR3 protein is CACSFLGAIRTQYF. Here the CDR3 DNA reads TGTGCCTGCAGCTTTCTGGGGGCGATTCGGACCCAGTACTTC.

The chain links TRBV29-1 to TRBJ2-1; 11 nucleotides agree with TRBD2. Germline loops: CDR1 SQVTM, CDR2 ANQGSEA. The V gene end was trimmed by 7 bases and the J gene end by 9 bases; junction bases not matched to a gene: 11. This CDR3 region has 14 residues. The CDR3 here is CSGWVAGGHGEQFF. The CDR3 DNA is TGCAGCGGGTGGGTAGCGGGAGGGCACGGTGAGCAGTTCTTC.

This chain uses TRBV10-3 with TRBJ1-2; D not resolved. Germline V gene sequence: CDR1 ENHRY, CDR2 SYGVKD. V dropped 7 bases and J dropped 5 bases, with 8 bases sitting between them. The CDR3 sequence is 11 residues long. The CDR3 coding sequence is TGTGCCATCACGGGATATTATGGCTACACCTTC. Amino acid sequence: CAITGYYGYTF.

A few counts support this clone. J is TRBJ2-2 and V is TRBV5-1; D not resolved. CDR3 size: 15 residues. The V end lost 0 bases, the J end lost 2 bases, and 8 bases lay between the germline ends. Germline CDR1 reads SGHRS; CDR2 reads YFSETQ. The chain's CDR3 is CASSLEYGNTGELFF. The CDR3 DNA reads as TGCGCCAGCAGCTTGGAGTACGGTAACACCGGGGAGCTGTTTTTT.

This clone turned up a few times. CDR3 sequence reads: CASSATQETQYF. The CDR3 coding sequence is TGCGCCAGCAGCGCTACCCAAGAGACCCAGTACTTC. The chain couples TRBV5-1 to TRBJ2-5, with unresolved D. This CDR3 is built from 12 residues. The germline gives CDR1 SGHRS, CDR2 YFSETQ. Between the trimmed V and J ends, which lost 4 bases and 1 base, there was a span of 5 bases.

This clone was counted once. The rearrangement links TRBV6-6 to TRBJ2-1; D may be TRBD2 (6 bases). Per the germline V gene, CDR1 is MNHNY and CDR2 is SVGAGI (reference sequence). V was shortened by 4 bases and J by 4 bases, with 11 bases between the two germline ends. This CDR3 has 14 residues. CDR3 loop: CASSWAGRYNEQFF. CDR3 DNA: TGTGCCAGCAGTTGGGCGGGAAGATACAATGAGCAGTTCTTC.

The rearrangement links TRBV7-9 to TRBJ2-3; no definite D call. The CDR3 runs to 15 residues. CDR1 is SEHNR, CDR2 FQNEAQ, per germline (reference sequence). V lost 5 bases, J lost 2 bases, and 14 bases lay in between. CDR3 sequence (DNA): TGTGCCAGCAGCCGAAACCGGGCTTACACAGATACGCAGTATTTT. Its translation: CASSRNRAYTDTQYF.

This clone was recorded a few times. CDR3 nucleotides: TGTGCCAGCAGCTCACCGAAGAGCTCCTACGAGCAGTACTTC. This sequence encodes CASSSPKSSYEQYF. The V call is TRBV5-4, the J call TRBJ2-7; D not certain. Trimming took off 3 bases at V and 0 bases at J, with 10 bases between the two ends. The CDR3 length is 14 residues. Germline V gives CDR1 SGHNT, CDR2 YYREEE (reference sequence).

This clone occurred a few times. The chain carries TRBV7-2 and TRBJ1-4; D is unresolved. V lost 5 bases, J lost 4 bases, and 14 bases lay in between. The CDR3 is made up of 15 amino acids. CDR1 is SGHTA, CDR2 FQGNSA, per germline. DNA for the CDR3: TGTGCCAGCAGCCCGTTCCTGGGTCGTAATGAAAAACTGTTTTTT. Translating gives CASSPFLGRNEKLFF.

The genes are TRBV28 and TRBJ2-2, with 7 bases fitting TRBD2. The V gene end was trimmed by 8 bases and the J gene end by 0 bases; junction bases not matched to a gene: 9. CDR1 and CDR2 (germline): MDHEN, SYDVKM. The CDR3 runs 16 residues. The CDR3 nucleotides read TGTGCCAGCGTAAAAGCGGGACTGTCGAACACCGGGGAGCTGTTTTTT. Its protein product is CASVKAGLSNTGELFF. The full variable domain, in which reference TRBV28 and TRBJ2-2 provide the parts outside the CDR3, is DVKVTQSSRYLVKRTGEKVFLECVQDMDHENMFWYRQDPGLGLRLIYFSYDVKMKEKGDIPEGYSVSREKKERFSLILESASTNQTSMYLCASVKAGLSNTGELFFGEGSRLTVL.

Only a few counts were recorded for this clone. The CDR3 spells CASRATGPGAEAFF. CDR3 in DNA: TGTGCCAGCAGGGCGACAGGGCCGGGCGCTGAAGCTTTCTTT. The chain recombines TRBV2 with TRBJ1-1, with 7 bases lining up with TRBD1. V was clipped by 6 bases and J by 6 bases; unmatched bases: 10. The CDR3 contains 14 residues. Germline loops: CDR1 SNHLY, CDR2 FYNNEI. The whole variable domain, remainder taken from reference TRBV2 and TRBJ1-1, is EPEVTQTPSHQVTQMGQEVILRCVPISNHLYFYWYRQILGQKVEFLVSFYNNEISEKSEIFDDQFSVERPDGSNFTLKIRSTKLEDSAMYFCASRATGPGAEAFFGQGTRLTVV.

The chain uses TRBV15 and TRBJ2-5, with D tentatively TRBD1 (5 bases). The DNA end is a closer match to TRBJ2-7, so the J assignment may be wrong. The germline V gene has CDR1 LNHNV and CDR2 YYDKDF (reference sequence). This CDR3 has 13 residues. This chain's CDR3 is CATSANRPYEQYF. CDR3 nucleotides: TGTGCCACCAGCGCTAACAGGCCCTACGAGCAGTACTTC.